Listed below are T cell receptor beta chains from one sample, sequenced in a study of blood T cell repertoires in COVID-19. TCRdb's table, derived via immunoSEQ multiplex PCR, lists solely in-frame clones and lacks some. The sample includes hundreds of thousands of clones, 75% to 90% seen only once; the top ten take approximately 0.3%. Sequencing used peripheral blood. Receptor source: a young woman with acute or convalescent COVID-19. Each CDR3 is given with its conserved first and last residue. The size of a clone is reported for some rows only, either as once, few or many, or as a class for expanded clones.

length	V	J	size	CDR3
17	TRBV19	TRBJ1-6	-	CAVTTRQSSSYNSPLHF
15	TRBV3-1/TRBV3-2	TRBJ1-3	-	CASSQEHSSGNTIYF
19	TRBV7-2	TRBJ2-7	-	CASSSRPWVSGDLSYEQYF
14	TRBV7-9	TRBJ1-5	few	CASSLTGWGQPQHF
16	TRBV5-1	TRBJ2-3	-	CASSQGTSGGTDTQYF
13	TRBV7-6	TRBJ1-2	-	CASSLAMGAGYTF
15	TRBV9	TRBJ2-3	-	CASSVGGGEGDTQYF
12	TRBV29-1	TRBJ1-2	once	CSVGEGGYGYTF
16	TRBV5-4	TRBJ1-5	-	CASSFEGARGNQPQHF
11	TRBV5-1	TRBJ1-1	once	CASNYGGEAFF
13	TRBV30	TRBJ1-1	-	CAWSQGLNTEAFF
13	TRBV11-3	TRBJ1-1	-	CASSLSGGTEAFF
15	TRBV7-2	TRBJ2-7	-	CASSLARDRAYEQYF
17	TRBV5-4	TRBJ1-2	-	CASSSTYAGKANYGYTF
13	TRBV6-5	TRBJ2-7	-	CASSPDTLYEQYF
15	TRBV6-6	TRBJ2-1	-	CASSYLQGEGNEQFF
15	TRBV6-5	TRBJ2-5	-	CASSYPKTRGGTQYF
16	TRBV5-1	TRBJ1-1	-	CASSSLGTVLNTEAFF
17	TRBV10-1	TRBJ1-2	-	CASSGSRTKRGGYGYTF
14	TRBV5-1	TRBJ2-5	-	CASSPIGGGETQYF
14	TRBV9	TRBJ2-3	-	CASSARNRADTQYF
15	TRBV6-5	TRBJ1-3	once	CASSRTGAAGNTIYF
15	TRBV30	TRBJ1-1	-	CAWSVMGARVTEAFF
12	TRBV5-4	TRBJ2-2	-	CATTGYTGELFF
15	TRBV5-1	TRBJ2-1	-	CASSFRDRGNNEQFF
15	TRBV3-1/TRBV3-2	TRBJ2-1	-	CASSQLAGIVNEQFF
15	TRBV5-5	TRBJ2-7	-	CASSSLTGTPYEQYF
14	TRBV28	TRBJ1-6	-	CASRTGAPNSPLHF
16	TRBV5-5	TRBJ1-3	-	CASSATEVNSGNTIYF
12	TRBV7-9	TRBJ2-7	few	CASGSGSYEQYF
17	TRBV18	TRBJ1-5	-	CASSPRKTGGVSQPQHF
16	TRBV7-2	TRBJ2-1	once	CASSYYRASSYNEQFF
14	TRBV3-1/TRBV3-2	TRBJ2-5	-	CASSLPGLEETQYF
10	TRBV12-3/TRBV12-4	TRBJ1-1	-	CAGGGAEAFF
15	TRBV7-6	TRBJ1-1	once	CASSLGAGSNTEAFF
14	TRBV9	TRBJ1-6	-	CASSVAGRDSPLHF
16	TRBV7-2	TRBJ1-6	-	CASSSLTGTGNSPLHF
13	TRBV7-2	TRBJ2-7	-	CASSPLSGYEQYF
15	TRBV27	TRBJ1-1	few	CASGINRRSNTEAFF
18	TRBV13	TRBJ2-3	-	CASSPGTSGGPSTDTQYF
14	TRBV24-1	TRBJ2-2	-	CATSRPGSAGELFF
12	TRBV3-1/TRBV3-2	TRBJ1-1	-	CASSRETNEAFF
13	TRBV5-1	TRBJ1-1	-	CASSFDRVTEAFF
17	TRBV5-1	TRBJ1-5	-	CAREPNRGGTSNQPQHF
15	TRBV3-1/TRBV3-2	TRBJ1-3	-	CASSQETGPGNTIYF
16	TRBV6-1	TRBJ1-5	-	CASSEATGQGGQPQHF
12	TRBV9	TRBJ1-2	-	CASSSQEHGYTF
15	TRBV6-5	TRBJ1-1	-	CASSYRSTINTEAFF
15	TRBV6-4	TRBJ2-2	-	CASSGTSSNTGELFF
16	TRBV7-9	TRBJ2-7	-	CASSPPNVGPANEQYF
14	TRBV2	TRBJ2-1	-	CAPEPGLAGRKQFF
15	TRBV4-1	TRBJ2-3	once	CASSQSGGPPDTQYF
15	TRBV5-1	TRBJ2-7	-	CASSFYNRGGDEQYF
12	TRBV28	TRBJ1-1	-	CASTKGRTEAFF
17	TRBV4-3	TRBJ2-3	-	CASSHSRGGESTDTQYF